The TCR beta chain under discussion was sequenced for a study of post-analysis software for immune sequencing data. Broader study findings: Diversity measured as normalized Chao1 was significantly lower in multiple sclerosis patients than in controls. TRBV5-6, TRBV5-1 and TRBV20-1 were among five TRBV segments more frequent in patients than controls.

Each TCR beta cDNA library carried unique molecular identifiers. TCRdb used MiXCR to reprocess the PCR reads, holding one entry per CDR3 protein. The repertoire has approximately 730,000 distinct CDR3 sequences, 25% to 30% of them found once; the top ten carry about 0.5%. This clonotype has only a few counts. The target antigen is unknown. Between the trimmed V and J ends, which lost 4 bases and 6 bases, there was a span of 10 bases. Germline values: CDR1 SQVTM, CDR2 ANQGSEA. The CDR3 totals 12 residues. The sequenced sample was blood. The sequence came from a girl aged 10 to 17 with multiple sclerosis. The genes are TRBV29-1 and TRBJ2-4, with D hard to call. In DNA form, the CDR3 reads TGCAGCGTTGCTGATGGCGCAAACATTCAGTACTTC. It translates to CSVADGANIQYF.